This T cell receptor beta chain was obtained from a study of cytomegalovirus exposure and HLA in healthy donors. Both 60 Vbeta primers and 13 Jbeta primers went into the PCR. Some clones are missing from TCRdb's copy, which holds only in-frame ones; the method was immunoSEQ multiplex PCR. The table lists about 130,000 clones, around 69% of them singletons, with 2.9% in the top ten. The V and J ends lost 5 bases and 5 bases respectively, with 9 bases between them. CDR3 size: 12 residues. The germline CDR1 and CDR2 sequences are SGHTA and FQGNSA. This sequence was found in a human donor in good health. The chain joins TRBV7-2 to TRBJ1-2; perhaps TRBD1 as D (5 bases). Source material: PBMCs. The CDR3 reads CASSITGYGYTF. In DNA, the CDR3 is TGTGCCAGCAGCATTACAGGTTATGGCTACACCTTC.